This T cell receptor beta chain derives from a study of blood T cell repertoires in COVID-19. Study in general: PBMCs, B-cell-depleted T cells, or T cells were the source of the cDNA or gDNA that made up the material.

Sequencing used immunoSEQ multiplex PCR; TCRdb keeps in-frame clones, though not all of them. The profile covers under 150,000 clones, with 88% appearing a single time and roughly 1.4% taken by the ten largest. The sequenced sample was peripheral blood. This TCR came from a human donor in a cohort sampled during active COVID-19.

CDR3 nucleotides: TGTGCCAGCAGTGACTCAGGGGGACAGGGCGGCGTTCCTTATTATGGCTACACCTTC. It specifies CASSDSGGQGGVPYYGYTF. This chain connects TRBV6-4 to TRBJ1-2; the match to TRBD1 covers 9 bases. Germline lookup yields CDR1 MRHNA and CDR2 SNTAGT. The CDR3 extends over 19 amino acids. The V and J ends lost 0 bases and 5 bases, in that order; junction bases with no gene match: 16.